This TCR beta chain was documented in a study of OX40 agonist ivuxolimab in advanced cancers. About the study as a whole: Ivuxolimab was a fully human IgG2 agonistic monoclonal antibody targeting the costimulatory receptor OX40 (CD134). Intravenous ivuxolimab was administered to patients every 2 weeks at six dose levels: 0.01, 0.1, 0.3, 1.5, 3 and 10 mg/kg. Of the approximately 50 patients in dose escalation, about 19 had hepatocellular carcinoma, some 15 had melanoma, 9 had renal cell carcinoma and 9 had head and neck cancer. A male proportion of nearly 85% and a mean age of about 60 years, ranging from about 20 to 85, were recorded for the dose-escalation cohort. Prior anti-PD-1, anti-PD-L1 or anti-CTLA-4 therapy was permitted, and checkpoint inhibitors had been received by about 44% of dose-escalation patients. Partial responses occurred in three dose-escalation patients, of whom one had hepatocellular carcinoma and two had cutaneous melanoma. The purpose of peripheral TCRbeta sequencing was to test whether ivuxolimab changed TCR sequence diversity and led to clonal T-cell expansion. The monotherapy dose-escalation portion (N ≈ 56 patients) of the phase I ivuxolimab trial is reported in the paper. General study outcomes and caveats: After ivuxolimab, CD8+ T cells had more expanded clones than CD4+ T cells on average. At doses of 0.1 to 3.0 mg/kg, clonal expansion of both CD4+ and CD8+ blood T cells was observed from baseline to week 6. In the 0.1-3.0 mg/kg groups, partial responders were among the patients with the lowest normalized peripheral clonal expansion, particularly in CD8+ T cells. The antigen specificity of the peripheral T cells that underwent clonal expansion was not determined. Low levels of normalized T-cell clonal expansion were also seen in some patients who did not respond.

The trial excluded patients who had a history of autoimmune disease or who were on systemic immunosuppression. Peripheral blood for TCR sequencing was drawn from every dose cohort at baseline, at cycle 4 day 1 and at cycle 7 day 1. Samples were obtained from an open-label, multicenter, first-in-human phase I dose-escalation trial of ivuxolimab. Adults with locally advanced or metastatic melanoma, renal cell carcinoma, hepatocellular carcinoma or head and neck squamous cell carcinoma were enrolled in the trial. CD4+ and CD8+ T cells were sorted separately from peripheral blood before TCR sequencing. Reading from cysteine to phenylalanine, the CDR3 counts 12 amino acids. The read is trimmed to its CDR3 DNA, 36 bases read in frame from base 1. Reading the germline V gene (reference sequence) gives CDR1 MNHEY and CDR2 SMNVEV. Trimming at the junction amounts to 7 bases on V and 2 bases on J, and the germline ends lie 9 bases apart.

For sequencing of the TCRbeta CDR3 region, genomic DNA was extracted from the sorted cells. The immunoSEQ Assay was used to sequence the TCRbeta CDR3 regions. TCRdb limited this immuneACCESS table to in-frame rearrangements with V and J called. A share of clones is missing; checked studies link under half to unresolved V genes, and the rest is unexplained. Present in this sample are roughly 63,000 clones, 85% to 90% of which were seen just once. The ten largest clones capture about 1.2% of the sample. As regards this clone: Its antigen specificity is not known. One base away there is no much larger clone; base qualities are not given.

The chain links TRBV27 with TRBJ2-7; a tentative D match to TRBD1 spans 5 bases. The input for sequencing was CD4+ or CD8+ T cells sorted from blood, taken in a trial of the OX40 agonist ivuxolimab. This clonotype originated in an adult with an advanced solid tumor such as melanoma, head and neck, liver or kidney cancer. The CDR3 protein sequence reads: CASKAGPYEQYF. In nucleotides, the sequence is TGTGCCAGCAAGGCAGGGCCCTACGAGCAGTACTTC.